The TCR beta chain under discussion was sequenced for a study of CD8+CD57+ T cells in acquired aplastic anemia. Genomic DNA, serving as template, underwent TCR beta VDJ and CDR3 profiling. Using its own MiXCR run on the reads, TCRdb lists one record per CDR3 protein. The sample carries 400,000 to 500,000 distinct CDR3 sequences, 65% to 80% recorded once. This clonotype was seen many times. The clonotype originates from a human donor in good health, serving as a control. Sequences were obtained from sorted CD4+, CD8+, or CD8+CD57+ T cells (not recorded which) from PBMCs.

CDR3 sequence reads: CASSVGTGTRQFF. The CDR3 DNA sequence: TGTGCCAGCAGCGTAGGGACCGGGACAAGGCAGTTCTTC. J is TRBJ2-1 and V is TRBV9, with D perhaps matching TRBD1 (6 bases). V was cut by 0 bases and J by 12 bases, with 13 bases left in between. In germline, CDR1 is SGDLS, CDR2 YYNGEE. The CDR3 runs 13 residues.